Shown below are 30 T cell receptor beta chains from a single sample sequenced in a study of cytomegalovirus exposure and HLA in healthy donors. Both 60 Vbeta primers and 13 Jbeta primers went into the PCR. Here immunoSEQ multiplex PCR was the method, and the copy in TCRdb shows in-frame clones only, minus some. The repertoire holds about 190,000 clones, with roughly 81% as singletons. Material: PBMCs. Receptors were obtained from a woman in her 30s in good health and CMV-seropositive.

This clone was counted between two and nine times. The chain employs TRBV28 and TRBJ2-7; 10 bases agree with TRBD2. Per germline, CDR1 MDHEN and CDR2 SYDVKM. J gave up 2 bases and V 6 bases, and 4 bases lay outside the gene matches. The CDR3 consists of 14 residues. The CDR3 sequence: CASSHGTSAYEQYF. CDR3 nucleotide sequence: TGTGCCAGCAGCCACGGGACTAGCGCCTACGAGCAGTACTTC.

The genes are TRBV18 and TRBJ2-3; the D is unclear. V lost 4 bases to trimming and J lost 5 bases, with 10 bases between them. The CDR3 has 13 residues. Germline V gene lookup returns CDR1 KGHSH and CDR2 LQKENI. CDR3 sequence (DNA): TGTGCCAGCTCACTCTCAGTTGGAGATACGCAGTATTTT. Translated: CASSLSVGDTQYF.

The genes are TRBV7-6 and TRBJ1-1, with 7 bases that match TRBD1. This CDR3 spans 11 amino acids. The germline CDR1 and CDR2 sequences are SGHVS and FNYEAQ. Unmatched junction bases numbered 1, after V lost 2 bases and J lost 10 bases. DNA for the CDR3: TGTGCCAGCAGCTTACAGGGGGTAGCTTTCTTT. Protein sequence: CASSLQGVAFF.

The V call is TRBV18, the J call TRBJ1-5, with unresolved D. The CDR3 has 14 residues. V lost 1 base and J lost 7, with 11 bases in between. The germline CDR1 and CDR2 sequences are KGHSH and LQKENI. CDR3: CASSPQGGGQPQHF. For the CDR3, the DNA is TGTGCCAGCTCACCACAGGGAGGAGGACAGCCCCAGCATTTT. The complete variable domain, with remaining parts taken from reference TRBV18 and TRBJ1-5, reads NAGVMQNPRHLVRRRGQEARLRCSPMKGHSHVYWYRQLPEEGLKFMVYLQKENIIDESGMPKERFSAEFPKEGPSILRIQQVVRGDSAAYFCASSPQGGGQPQHFGDGTRLSIL.

V and J are TRBV6-1 and TRBJ2-7; 7 bases are shared with TRBD2. The CDR3 consists of 15 residues. V shed 6 bases, J shed 4 bases, and the junction held 12 bases outside the gene matches. Germline values: CDR1 MNHNS, CDR2 SASEGT. The CDR3 reads CASRSAGDSSYEQYF. CDR3 nucleotides: TGTGCCAGCAGATCCGCGGGGGACTCGTCGTACGAGCAGTACTTC.

In its sample, this clone was seen once. The genes are TRBV29-1 and TRBJ1-5; D is ambiguous. CDR3 size: 16 residues. CDR1 and CDR2 from the germline V gene are SQVTM and ANQGSEA. Trimming left V 4 bases short and J 6 bases short, with 22 bases between. CDR3 region: CSVVYPGSTSAQPQHF. The CDR3, as DNA: TGCAGCGTTGTATACCCCGGGAGTACGTCCGCTCAGCCCCAGCATTTT.

The chain couples TRBV7-9 to TRBJ1-1, with TRBD1 as a possible D gene (5 bases). Trimming left V 5 bases short and J 5 bases short, with 15 bases between. CDR3 size: 14 residues. CDR1 and CDR2 from the germline V gene are SEHNR and FQNEAQ (reference sequence). The CDR3 coding sequence is TGTGCCAGCAGCACGACAAACGGGGGGACTGAAGCTTTCTTT. It codes for CASSTTNGGTEAFF.

This sequence joins TRBV6-5 and TRBJ2-1, with 8 nucleotides matching TRBD2. The germline CDR1 and CDR2 sequences are MNHEY and SVGAGI. This CDR3 has 15 amino acids. V trimming: 2 bases; J trimming: 0 bases; junction bases outside the gene matches: 0. This CDR3 reads CASSYGTSSYNEQFF. The CDR3 DNA follows: TGTGCCAGCAGTTACGGGACTAGCTCCTACAATGAGCAGTTCTTC.

The chain joins TRBV11-2 to TRBJ2-5; TRBD2 matches at 11 bases. Germline lookup yields CDR1 SGHAT and CDR2 FQNNGV. This CDR3 contains 16 residues. V lost 5 bases to trimming and J lost 12 bases; unmatched junction nucleotides: 17. CDR3 sequence reads: CASSTGGGLAEVREYF. The CDR3 DNA follows: TGTGCCAGCAGCACCGGGGGGGGACTAGCGGAGGTCCGGGAGTACTTC.

The chain couples TRBV7-6 to TRBJ1-3; D is possibly TRBD1 (5 bases). Trimming stripped 6 bases from V and 0 bases from J, with 15 bases between. The CDR3 spans 16 residues. Per germline, CDR1 SGHVS and CDR2 FNYEAQ. The CDR3 bases are TGTGCCAGCAGTTCCCTCGAGACAGTCTCTGGAAACACCATATATTTT. It is translated as CASSSLETVSGNTIYF.

J is TRBJ2-7 and V is TRBV19, with 10 bases that match TRBD2. V lost 6 bases and J lost 4; bases outside the gene matches: 6. The germline V gene encodes CDR1 LNHDA and CDR2 SQIVND (reference sequence). This CDR3 contains 14 residues. The CDR3 loop reads CASSAGTSEYEQYF. The DNA for the CDR3 is TGTGCCAGTAGCGCCGGGACTAGCGAGTACGAGCAGTACTTC. Full variable domain (outside the CDR3, taken from reference TRBV19 and TRBJ2-7): DGGITQSPKYLFRKEGQNVTLSCEQNLNHDAMYWYRQDPGQGLRLIYYSQIVNDFQKGDIAEGYSVSREKKESFPLTVTSAQKNPTAFYLCASSAGTSEYEQYFGPGTRLTVT.

A word on this clone: The same CDR3 is also encoded by other DNA sequences in this sample. This chain uses TRBV4-1 with TRBJ1-5; 7 bases line up with TRBD1. In germline, CDR1 is MGHRA, CDR2 YSYEKL. V shed 6 bases, J shed 8 bases, and the junction held 7 bases outside the gene matches. This CDR3 has 13 residues. CDR3 amino acids: CASSQTGAKPQHF. DNA for the CDR3: TGCGCCAGCAGTCAAACAGGGGCCAAGCCCCAGCATTTT.

This chain links TRBV5-1 with TRBJ1-1; TRBD1 aligns across 9 bases. The CDR3 consists of 15 residues. The V and J ends lost 4 bases and 0 bases, in that order; junction bases with no gene match: 4. Germline V gene lookup returns CDR1 SGHRS and CDR2 YFSETQ. The CDR3: CASSRGTGLNTEAFF. The CDR3, as DNA: TGCGCCAGCAGCCGTGGGACAGGGCTGAACACTGAAGCTTTCTTT. Full variable domain (remainder filled in from reference TRBV5-1 and TRBJ1-1): KAGVTQTPRYLIKTRGQQVTLSCSPISGHRSVSWYQQTPGQGLQFLFEYFSETQRNKGNFPGRFSGRQFSNSRSEMNVSTLELGDSALYLCASSRGTGLNTEAFFGQGTRLTVV.

The chain links TRBV9 to TRBJ2-7, with a tentative D call TRBD2 (5 bases). V lost 0 bases and J 1 base, leaving 11 bases between the germline ends. Germline V gene data show CDR1 as SGDLS and CDR2 as YYNGEE. The CDR3 contains 15 residues. Here the CDR3 reads CASSVDSGSSYEQYF. The CDR3 DNA follows: TGTGCCAGCAGCGTAGATTCGGGGTCTTCCTACGAGCAGTACTTC.

CDR3: CASSGRQANTGELFF. For the CDR3, the DNA is TGTGCCAGCAGTGGCAGGCAGGCGAACACCGGGGAGCTGTTTTTT. The chain uses TRBV28 and TRBJ2-2; D gene unclear. This CDR3 is 15 amino acids long. The V and J ends lost 5 bases and 0 bases respectively, with 10 bases between them. Germline values: CDR1 MDHEN, CDR2 SYDVKM.

The chain combines TRBV16 with TRBJ1-3; the D gene is possibly TRBD1 (5 bases). The V end lost 0 bases, the J end lost 7 bases, and 13 bases lay between the germline ends. Germline V gene sequence: CDR1 KGHSY, CDR2 FQNENV. This CDR3 is built from 15 residues. This chain's CDR3 is CASSQSRGLGNTIYF. The CDR3 DNA sequence: TGTGCCAGCAGCCAATCGCGGGGACTTGGGAACACCATATATTTT.

This chain links TRBV25-1 with TRBJ2-7; TRBD1 aligns across 8 bases. V lost 3 bases to trimming and J lost 2 bases; unmatched junction nucleotides: 3. The CDR3 has 14 amino acids. Germline CDR1 is MGHDK and CDR2 is SYGVNS. The CDR3 region is CASSDPDRAYEQYF. In nucleotides, the CDR3 is TGTGCCAGCAGTGACCCGGACAGGGCCTACGAGCAGTACTTC.

The chain joins TRBV30 to TRBJ2-1, with TRBD1 matching over 7 bases. V lost 2 bases and J lost 0; bases outside the gene matches: 4. CDR1 and CDR2 from the germline V gene are GTSNPN and SVGIG (reference sequence). The length of the CDR3 is 15 residues. The CDR3: CAWSRGQSSYNEQFF. The CDR3 DNA is TGTGCCTGGAGTAGGGGACAGAGCTCCTACAATGAGCAGTTCTTC.

This clone occurred once. This chain uses TRBV27 with TRBJ2-7; 11 bases are shared with TRBD1. CDR1 MNHEY and CDR2 SMNVEV come from the germline V gene (reference sequence). This CDR3 region has 14 residues. The junction had 5 bases not matched to a gene; V was cut back by 4 bases and J by 6 bases. The CDR3 DNA sequence: TGTGCCAGCAGTTCCGGACAGGGGGCGTTCGAGCAGTACTTC. It encodes CASSSGQGAFEQYF.

This clone was detected once. The junction differs from germline at one of its ends, possibly a read error. The rearrangement links TRBV7-7 to TRBJ2-1; D possibly corresponds to TRBD2 (8 bases). This CDR3 contains 14 residues. Germline-derived CDR1 and CDR2 are SSHAT and FNYEAQ (reference sequence). The CDR3 protein is CASSLAGQNNEQFF. The CDR3 nucleotides read TGTGCTAGCAGCTTAGCGGGACAGAACAATGAGCAGTTCTTC. The variable domain in full, with the rest retrieved from reference TRBV7-7 and TRBJ2-1, is GAGVSQSPRYKVTKRGQDVTLRCDPISSHATLYWYQQALGQGPEFLTYFNYEAQPDKSGLPSDRFSAERPEGSISTLTIQRTEQRDSAMYRCASSLAGQNNEQFFGPGTRLTVL.

The genes are TRBV2 and TRBJ2-7, with 12 bases aligning to TRBD2. In germline, CDR1 is SNHLY, CDR2 FYNNEI. The CDR3 contains 17 residues. V shed 6 bases, J shed 4 bases, and the junction held 13 bases outside the gene matches. CDR3 DNA: TGTGCCAGCAGCGAACGGAGACTAGCGGGAGATGGTTACGAGCAGTACTTC. It specifies CASSERRLAGDGYEQYF.

The CDR3 region is CASRATGGGYQPQHF. CDR3 coding DNA: TGTGCCAGCAGAGCGACAGGGGGCGGATATCAGCCCCAGCATTTT. The chain combines TRBV2 with TRBJ1-5; 10 bases agree with TRBD1. Germline CDR1 is SNHLY and CDR2 is FYNNEI. This CDR3 contains 15 residues. V was clipped by 6 bases and J by 5 bases; unmatched bases: 7.

The gene calls are TRBV29-1 and TRBJ2-5; D is perhaps TRBD2 (6 bases). The tail of the sequence fits TRBJ2-7 better, so the J call may be wrong. The CDR3 contains 14 residues. Looked up from germline, CDR1 is SQVTM and CDR2 is ANQGSEA. Here the CDR3 DNA reads TGCAGCGTATACCTGGGCTTCGCGGGAAGCGAGCAGTACTTC. Its protein product is CSVYLGFAGSEQYF.

The J gene is TRBJ1-6, the V gene TRBV6-6; no clear D. The CDR3 has 13 amino acids. The germline V and J ends were trimmed by 0 bases and 7 bases, with 4 bases remaining between them. CDR1 and CDR2 (germline): MNHNY, SVGAGI (reference sequence). The chain's CDR3 is CASSYSSNSPLHF. As DNA, the CDR3 is TGTGCCAGCAGTTACTCGTCGAATTCACCCCTCCACTTT.

The J gene is TRBJ1-4, the V gene TRBV19; D gene uncertain. The ends were cut back, 6 bases at V and 4 bases at J, with 21 bases in the middle. CDR1 is LNHDA, CDR2 SQIVND, per germline (reference sequence). CDR3 size: 17 residues. CDR3: CASRGRAGDGGNEKLFF. The CDR3 nucleotides read TGTGCCAGTAGGGGGAGAGCAGGTGACGGCGGTAATGAAAAACTGTTTTTT.

The V call is TRBV5-1, the J call TRBJ2-3, with D unresolved. Germline-derived CDR1 and CDR2 are SGHRS and YFSETQ. There are 14 residues in the CDR3. Deletions cut 2 bases from V and 1 base from J, with 8 bases between. The CDR3 DNA follows: TGCGCCAGCAGCTTCACTTCGGGCACAGATACGCAGTATTTT. It translates to CASSFTSGTDTQYF.

The V and J genes are TRBV11-2 and TRBJ2-7, with TRBD1 matching over 7 bases. Germline values: CDR1 SGHAT, CDR2 FQNNGV. V lost 5 bases, J lost 2 bases, and 6 bases stayed unmatched. CDR3 length equals 14 residues. The CDR3 DNA reads as TGTGCCAGCAGCAATCCGGGACAGACCTACGAGCAGTACTTC. Residues: CASSNPGQTYEQYF.

The chain employs TRBV30 and TRBJ2-2; TRBD1 matches at 7 bases. Per the germline V gene, CDR1 is GTSNPN and CDR2 is SVGIG (reference sequence). This CDR3 has 13 residues. The trim removed 5 bases at V and 7 bases at J, leaving 7 bases unmatched. The chain's CDR3 is CAWSTGVGGELFF. The CDR3 DNA reads TGTGCCTGGTCCACAGGGGTGGGCGGGGAGCTGTTTTTT.

This clone has only a few counts. CDR3: CASRGQGTNEKLFF. The CDR3 DNA reads TGTGCCAGTAGGGGACAGGGAACTAATGAAAAACTGTTTTTT. The V gene is TRBV19, the J gene TRBJ1-4; 9 bases map to TRBD1. Germline V gene sequence: CDR1 LNHDA, CDR2 SQIVND (reference sequence). The V and J ends lost 6 bases and 1 base, in that order; junction bases with no gene match: 0. The CDR3 is made up of 14 amino acids.

CDR3 nucleotides: TGTGCCAGCAGCTTTGGACAGCAAGAGACCCAGTACTTC. Translating gives CASSFGQQETQYF. The gene calls are TRBV7-2 and TRBJ2-5, with D perhaps TRBD1 (6 bases). V was cut by 3 bases and J by 2 bases, with 7 bases left in between. The CDR3 has 13 amino acids. The germline V gene has CDR1 SGHTA and CDR2 FQGNSA.